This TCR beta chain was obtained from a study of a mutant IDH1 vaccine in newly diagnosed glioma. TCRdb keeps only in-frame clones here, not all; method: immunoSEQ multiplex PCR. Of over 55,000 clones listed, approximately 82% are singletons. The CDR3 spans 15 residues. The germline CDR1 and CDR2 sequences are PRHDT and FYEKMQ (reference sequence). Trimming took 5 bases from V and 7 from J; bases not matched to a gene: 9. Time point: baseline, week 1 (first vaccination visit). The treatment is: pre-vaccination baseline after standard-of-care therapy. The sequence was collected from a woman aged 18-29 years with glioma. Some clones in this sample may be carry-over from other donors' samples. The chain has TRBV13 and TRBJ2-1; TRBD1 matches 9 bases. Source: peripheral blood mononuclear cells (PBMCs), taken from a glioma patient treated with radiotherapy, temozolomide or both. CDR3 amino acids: CASSPTGGVYNEQFF. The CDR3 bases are TGTGCCAGCAGCCCGACAGGGGGTGTCTATAATGAGCAGTTCTTC.